Each of the 28 T cell receptor beta chains below was sequenced from the same sample in a study of blood T cell repertoires in COVID-19. The protocol was immunoSEQ multiplex PCR, while the TCRdb copy is restricted to in-frame clones and leaves out a portion. Of tens of thousands of clones in the sample, around 85% are singletons; the top ten hold about 3.2%. Sample: peripheral blood. The receptors stem from a man between 65 and 85 years old with COVID-19, enrolled during active disease.

The chain combines TRBV9 with TRBJ1-2, with 9 bases fitting TRBD1. Germline CDR1 and CDR2: SGDLS and YYNGEE. This CDR3 spans 13 amino acids. The J segment lost 4 bases and the V segment lost 3 bases, leaving 1 base of the junction unmatched. CDR3 residues: CASSEDRGYGYTF. CDR3 DNA: TGTGCCAGCAGCGAGGACAGGGGCTATGGCTACACCTTC.

V usage is TRBV11-3 and J usage is TRBJ2-1; 12 bases map to TRBD2. The germline gives CDR1 SGHNT, CDR2 YENEEA. The CDR3 is 16 amino acids. Trimming removed 5 bases from V and 4 bases from J; junction bases left unmatched: 6. CDR3 region: CASSQRTSGKYNEQFF. In DNA form, the CDR3 reads TGTGCCAGCAGCCAAAGGACTAGCGGGAAGTACAATGAGCAGTTCTTC.

The chain joins TRBV5-6 to TRBJ2-2, with D possibly being TRBD1 (5 bases). With 4 bases removed from V and 4 bases from J, the gap between germline ends came to 8 bases. The CDR3 extends over 13 amino acids. CDR1 and CDR2 (germline): SGHDT, YYEEEE. CDR3 in amino acids: CASSPGSTGELFF. The CDR3 DNA reads as TGTGCCAGCAGCCCAGGGTCCACCGGGGAGCTGTTTTTT.

The chain recombines TRBV12-3 or TRBV12-4 with TRBJ2-1, with 9 bases lining up with TRBD2. CDR3 length: 13 amino acids. After removal of 4 bases from V and 10 bases from J, the junction contained 5 bases not matched to a gene. CDR3 loop: CASSSRLAAEQFF. For the CDR3, the DNA is TGTGCCAGCAGTTCCCGACTAGCGGCCGAGCAGTTCTTC.

This chain connects TRBV24-1 to TRBJ1-2; the match to TRBD1 covers 10 bases. CDR1 is KGHDR, CDR2 SFDVKD, per germline. V shed 7 bases, J shed 3 bases, and the junction held 16 bases outside the gene matches. The CDR3 consists of 18 residues. CDR3 sequence: CATRAAGQGDGGDYGYTF. The CDR3 nucleotides read TGTGCCACCAGAGCCGCAGGACAGGGGGACGGAGGTGACTATGGCTACACCTTC.

The count of this clone is one. V is TRBV19 and J is TRBJ1-2; 8 bases map to TRBD1. The CDR3 has 13 residues. After removal of 10 bases from V and 0 bases from J, the junction contained 4 bases not matched to a gene. Germline CDR1 is LNHDA and CDR2 is SQIVND (reference sequence). This CDR3 reads CATTTGANYGYTF. In DNA form, the CDR3 reads TGTGCCACCACGACAGGGGCTAACTATGGCTACACCTTC.

V is TRBV7-9 and J is TRBJ2-3, with D unclear. Per germline, CDR1 SEHNR and CDR2 FQNEAQ (reference sequence). V was trimmed by 0 bases and J by 4 bases, leaving 5 bases between them. The CDR3 consists of 13 residues. CDR3 protein: CASSLAFSDTQYF. DNA of the CDR3: TGTGCCAGCAGCTTAGCGTTCTCAGATACGCAGTATTTT.

The chain couples TRBV3-1 (or the pseudogene TRBV3-2) to TRBJ2-7; D may be TRBD2 (5 bases). Trimming cost V 1 base and J 1 base, with 8 bases left between them. This CDR3 spans 14 amino acids. CDR1 and CDR2 (germline): LGHDT, YNNKEL (reference sequence). This CDR3 is CASSQGGVSYEQYF. In DNA, the CDR3 is TGTGCCAGCAGCCAAGGGGGAGTGTCCTACGAGCAGTACTTC.

The rearrangement uses TRBV19 and TRBJ1-5, with D perhaps TRBD1 (6 bases). Deletions cut 7 bases from V and 5 bases from J, with 18 bases between. From germline, CDR1 is LNHDA and CDR2 SQIVND (reference sequence). The CDR3 contains 15 residues. DNA of the CDR3: TGTGCCAGTAACGAACTCTTCAGGGGTTATCAGCCCCAGCATTTT. Translation: CASNELFRGYQPQHF.

The gene calls are TRBV5-1 and TRBJ1-6; 7 bases align to TRBD1. In germline, CDR1 is SGHRS, CDR2 YFSETQ. There are 16 residues in the CDR3. Trimming removed 3 bases from V and 6 bases from J; junction bases left unmatched: 9. CDR3 nucleotide sequence: TGCGCCAGCAGCTCGTCACCGGGACAGACTAATTCACCCCTCCACTTT. Its translation is CASSSSPGQTNSPLHF.

This clone was seen just once. The CDR3 bases are TGTGCCAGCGGGGGACAGGGTACGAGCAATCAGCCCCAGCATTTT. Its protein is CASGGQGTSNQPQHF. This chain connects TRBV10-3 to TRBJ1-5; 9 positions agree with TRBD1. J was trimmed by 1 base and V by 10 bases; bases with no gene match: 8. CDR1 ENHRY and CDR2 SYGVKD come from the germline V gene. The CDR3 consists of 15 residues.

The chain recombines TRBV2 with TRBJ2-3; tentatively, D is TRBD2 (6 bases). Trimming shortened V by 1 base and J by 0 bases, and 11 bases separated the two germline ends. Germline V gene data show CDR1 as SNHLY and CDR2 as FYNNEI. The CDR3 is 16 amino acids. CDR3 protein: CASSEVRAGSTDTQYF. The DNA for the CDR3 is TGTGCCAGCAGTGAAGTTCGCGCGGGAAGCACAGATACGCAGTATTTT.

In this sample, this clone is medium-sized (0.01 to 0.1%). This rearrangement joins TRBV7-8 to TRBJ1-5; no reliable D call. CDR3 size: 14 residues. Germline V gene lookup returns CDR1 SGHVS and CDR2 FQNEAQ. Trimming pared 0 bases from V and 4 bases from J, leaving 7 bases between. The CDR3 here is CASSLATRNQPQHF. In nucleotides, the CDR3 is TGTGCCAGCAGCTTAGCGACCAGGAATCAGCCCCAGCATTTT.

V is TRBV9 and J is TRBJ2-1, with 10 bases fitting TRBD2. Germline loops: CDR1 SGDLS, CDR2 YYNGEE. The CDR3 consists of 16 residues. Germline trimming cut 7 bases from V and 6 bases from J; bases unmatched to any gene: 13. CDR3 residues: CASARAGGLAINEQFF. The DNA for the CDR3 is TGTGCCAGCGCTCGAGCGGGGGGACTAGCGATCAATGAGCAGTTCTTC. The full variable domain, completed using reference TRBV9 and TRBJ2-1, is DSGVTQTPKHLITATGQRVTLRCSPRSGDLSVYWYQQSLDQGLQFLIQYYNGEERAKGNILERFSAQQFPDLHSELNLSSLELGDSALYFCASARAGGLAINEQFFGPGTRLTVL.

This chain joins TRBV24-1 and TRBJ2-3; TRBD2 aligns across 7 bases. The junction had 3 bases not matched to a gene; V was cut back by 3 bases and J by 7 bases. The CDR3 has 13 residues. Germline-derived CDR1 and CDR2 are KGHDR and SFDVKD. DNA for the CDR3: TGTGCCACCAGTGATGCGACTAGCCATACGCAGTATTTT. Amino acid sequence: CATSDATSHTQYF.

This chain joins TRBV6-2 or TRBV6-3 and TRBJ2-7; TRBD2 matches 14 bases. The germline V gene has CDR1 MNHEY and CDR2 SVGEGT. V dropped 7 bases and J dropped 2; count of bases not matched to a gene: 13. The CDR3 length is 18 residues. CDR3 region: CASTPLGTSGSFAYEQYF. The CDR3 bases are TGTGCCAGCACCCCCTTGGGGACTAGCGGGAGTTTCGCCTACGAGCAGTACTTC.

The chain is built from TRBV15 and TRBJ1-3; D is ambiguous. V lost 6 bases to trimming and J lost 2 bases, with 14 bases between them. The CDR3 extends over 15 amino acids. Germline CDR1 LNHNV, CDR2 YYDKDF (reference sequence). The CDR3 DNA reads as TGTGCCACCAGACCTCGGTCGTCACCTGGAAACACCATATATTTT. This codes for CATRPRSSPGNTIYF.

V is TRBV7-3 and J is TRBJ1-2, with D possibly TRBD1 on 5 matching bases. The germline CDR1 and CDR2 sequences are SGHTA and FQGTGA. The CDR3 is 14 residues long. The V and J ends lost 4 bases and 5 bases respectively, with 14 bases between them. The CDR3 is CASSSAPGGYGYTF. As DNA, the CDR3 is TGTGCCAGCAGCTCGGCCCCGGGGGGGTATGGCTACACCTTC.

The V gene is TRBV28, the J gene TRBJ1-1; the D gene is possibly TRBD1 (5 bases). Germline loops: CDR1 MDHEN, CDR2 SYDVKM. This CDR3 is built from 12 residues. V was shortened by 6 bases and J by 6 bases, with 11 bases between the two germline ends. The CDR3 DNA is TGTGCCAGCAGACGCGGGGCTCCTGAAGCTTTCTTT. It translates to CASRRGAPEAFF.

As DNA, the CDR3 is TGTGCCAGCAGCTCGGACAGGGGGCATCAGCCCCAGCATTTT. This encodes CASSSDRGHQPQHF. This chain connects TRBV7-2 to TRBJ1-5, with TRBD1 matching 11 bases. The CDR3 contains 14 residues. Per germline, CDR1 SGHTA and CDR2 FQGNSA. V was clipped by 4 bases and J by 5 bases; unmatched bases: 1.

V usage is TRBV5-1 and J usage is TRBJ2-4; 8 positions match TRBD2. After removal of 3 bases from V and 8 bases from J, the junction contained 7 bases not matched to a gene. This CDR3 is built from 14 residues. Germline V gives CDR1 SGHRS, CDR2 YFSETQ. This CDR3 reads CASSYGGGNDIQYF. Written as DNA, the CDR3 is TGCGCCAGCAGCTACGGCGGGGGGAATGACATTCAGTACTTC.

The V call is TRBV12-3 or TRBV12-4, the J call TRBJ1-2, with D possibly matching TRBD1 (5 bases). CDR3 length: 13 amino acids. Trimming stripped 6 bases from V and 0 bases from J, with 8 bases between. The CDR3: CASRKTANYGYTF. The CDR3 region has the DNA TGTGCCAGCAGGAAGACAGCTAACTATGGCTACACCTTC.

By share, this clone ranks as medium-sized (0.01 to 0.1%). The J gene is TRBJ2-1, the V gene TRBV4-1; 10 positions match TRBD2. CDR3 length equals 17 residues. J was trimmed by 6 bases and V by 3 bases; bases with no gene match: 11. Germline loops: CDR1 MGHRA, CDR2 YSYEKL. The CDR3 DNA reads TGCGCCAGCAGCCAGGGTCCTAGCGGGAGCTGGGGCAATGAGCAGTTCTTC. It encodes CASSQGPSGSWGNEQFF.

This rearrangement joins TRBV18 to TRBJ1-1; D gene ambiguous. Germline V lookup: CDR1 KGHSH, CDR2 LQKENI. V lost 3 bases and J 0 bases, leaving 5 bases between the germline ends. This CDR3 contains 13 residues. CDR3 coding DNA: TGTGCCAGCTCACCGTACATGAACACTGAAGCTTTCTTT. This sequence encodes CASSPYMNTEAFF.

The V gene is TRBV6-5, the J gene TRBJ1-2, with 8 bases lining up with TRBD1. The ends lost 0 bases at V and 3 bases at J; junction bases unmatched: 3. This CDR3 spans 15 amino acids. Germline V gene lookup returns CDR1 MNHEY and CDR2 SVGAGI. DNA for the CDR3: TGTGCCAGCAGTTACTCGACAGGGGAGGACTATGGCTACACCTTC. It codes for CASSYSTGEDYGYTF.

This clone has a handful of counts. This chain uses TRBV9 with TRBJ2-7, with 10 bases identical to TRBD1. V lost 0 bases, J lost 7 bases, and 7 bases stayed unmatched. This CDR3 is built from 15 residues. CDR1 is SGDLS, CDR2 YYNGEE, per germline. In DNA, the CDR3 is TGTGCCAGCAGCGTAGCGGGGACAGGGGTCGGAGAGCAGTACTTC. This sequence encodes CASSVAGTGVGEQYF.

V gene TRBV27 combines with J gene TRBJ1-1; tentative D call: TRBD1 (6 bases). CDR3 size: 16 residues. V gave up 5 bases and J gave up 1 base, with 17 bases separating them. Per germline, CDR1 MNHEY and CDR2 SMNVEV (reference sequence). The CDR3 protein is CASSPFLGGENTEAFF. The CDR3 region has the DNA TGTGCCAGCAGTCCGTTCCTAGGGGGAGAGAACACTGAAGCTTTCTTT.

The genes are TRBV2 and TRBJ2-5; TRBD2 matches 9 bases. This CDR3 has 14 amino acids. Germline CDR1 is SNHLY and CDR2 is FYNNEI. Trimming took 6 bases from V and 5 from J; bases not matched to a gene: 7. The chain's CDR3 is CASRSSSGSETQYF. CDR3 nucleotide sequence: TGTGCCAGCAGAAGCAGTAGCGGGAGTGAGACCCAGTACTTC.